The following is a T cell receptor beta chain sequence with its context. The table lists this clone with many counts. Its cognate antigen has yet to be identified. Base qualities are not at hand, and no much larger clone is one base apart. Peripheral blood samples were provided by related bone marrow donors on the day of marrow donation. Peripheral blood and bone marrow mononuclear cells were isolated by Ficoll-Hypaque density centrifugation and cryopreserved. Genomic DNA was used for TRB sequencing, which was performed with the immunoSEQ assay at survey resolution or with the hsTCRB kit. The study's own analysis went as follows. The immunoSEQ software handled initial read processing, and the LymphoSeq R package was used for repertoire analyses. Clonality was computed as 1 minus normalized Shannon entropy, and a Gini coefficient was also calculated for each TRB dataset. Phenotypes of unsorted samples were inferred by mapping TRB sequences from sorted subsets of the recipient or donor onto unsorted samples of the same recipient. The table was pulled from immuneACCESS by TCRdb, which kept in-frame rearrangements only. Such tables lose some clones; where checked, under half of the loss comes from unresolved V genes, and the rest has no known cause. The V and J calls and clone size are taken from that table; D and trimming were inferred from the DNA. The sample records fewer than 35,000 clones, none occurring a single time. The ten top clones hold more than 4.5% of the sample.

This sample was included in a study of T cells after posttransplantation cyclophosphamide listed by TCRdb under 2016. About the study as a whole: T cell repertoire reconstitution was tracked by TRB sequencing after myeloablative bone marrow transplantation in which posttransplantation cyclophosphamide was used as GVHD prophylaxis. Antigen receptor sequencing was done on samples from roughly 38 PTCy-treated patients and from more than 15 related bone marrow donors of those patients. In 3 patients, up to about 3 additional blood samples taken between 2 and 5.2 years after transplant also underwent TRB sequencing, as did pretransplant blood from a handful of patients. TRB sequencing was performed on blood from all 35 or so PTCy patients with 1-year posttransplant specimens. Public TRB sequences were queried against a database of over 3,000 sequences associated with responses to pathogens, tumor antigens, self-antigens and alloantigens. Because TRA and TRB clonality correlated tightly in 9 samples, the subsequent TCR analyses were limited to TRB only. Study-level results and caveats: The TRB repertoires of T cells infiltrating skin or the GI tract showed only limited overlap with the TRB repertoires found in blood. Donor-recipient similarity was low at 1-2 months but increased during the first year, and donor CD8+ memory clones often dominated later blood repertoires. Across approximately 45 patients, recipient CMV seropositivity and CMV reactivation were highly associated with TRB clonality; PTCy diversity was similar to CNI/methotrexate controls.

The germline V gene specifies LGHNA as CDR1 and YSLEER as CDR2. Inclusive of the bounding cysteine and phenylalanine, the CDR3 is 18 residues long. The only DNA kept is the CDR3, 54 bases in frame from the first base. The V and J ends are trimmed by 1 base and 0 bases, leaving 18 bases between them. The chain uses TRBV4-3 and TRBJ1-2; a tentative D match to TRBD1 spans 5 bases. The sample comprised PBMCs. This clonotype was sampled from a woman aged 25 to 39 in good health and a related stem cell transplant donor. The CDR3 protein is CASSQGTTTGISNYGYTF. The DNA is as follows: TGCGCCAGCAGCCAAGGCACCACTACAGGCATATCTAACTATGGCTACACCTTC.